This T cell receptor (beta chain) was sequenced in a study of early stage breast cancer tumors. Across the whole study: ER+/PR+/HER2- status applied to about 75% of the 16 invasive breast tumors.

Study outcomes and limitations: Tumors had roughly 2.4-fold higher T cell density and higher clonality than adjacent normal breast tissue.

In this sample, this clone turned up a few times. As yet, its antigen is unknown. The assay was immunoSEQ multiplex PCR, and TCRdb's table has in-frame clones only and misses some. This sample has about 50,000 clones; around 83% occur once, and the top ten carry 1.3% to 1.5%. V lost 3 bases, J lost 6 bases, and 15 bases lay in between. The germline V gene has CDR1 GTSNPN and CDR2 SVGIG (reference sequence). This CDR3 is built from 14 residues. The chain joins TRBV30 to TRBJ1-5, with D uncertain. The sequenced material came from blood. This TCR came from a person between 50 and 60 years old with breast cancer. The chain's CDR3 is CAWSGSLLRQPQHF. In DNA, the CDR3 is TGTGCCTGGAGCGGAAGTCTCCTGCGTCAGCCCCAGCATTTT.